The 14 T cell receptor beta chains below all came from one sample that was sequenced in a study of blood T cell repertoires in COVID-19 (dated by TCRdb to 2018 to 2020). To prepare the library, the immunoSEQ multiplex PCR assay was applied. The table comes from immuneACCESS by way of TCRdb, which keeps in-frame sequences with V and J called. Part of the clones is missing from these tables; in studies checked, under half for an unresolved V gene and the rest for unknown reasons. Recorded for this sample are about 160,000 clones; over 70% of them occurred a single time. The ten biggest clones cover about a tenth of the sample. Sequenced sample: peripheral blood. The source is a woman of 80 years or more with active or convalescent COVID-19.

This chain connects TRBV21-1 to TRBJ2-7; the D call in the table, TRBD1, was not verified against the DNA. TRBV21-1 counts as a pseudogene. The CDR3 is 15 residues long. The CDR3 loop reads CASSSRQRTPSWQYF. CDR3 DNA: TGTGCCAGCAGCAGTAGACAGCGAACCCCTAGTTGGCAGTACTTC.

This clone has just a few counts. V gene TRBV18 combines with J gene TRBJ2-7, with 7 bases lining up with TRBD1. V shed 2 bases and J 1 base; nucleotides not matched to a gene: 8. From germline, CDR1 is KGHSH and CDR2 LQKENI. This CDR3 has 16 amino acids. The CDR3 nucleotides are TGTGCCAGCTCACCATCTGAGGCAGGGGGATCCTACGAGCAGTACTTC. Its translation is CASSPSEAGGSYEQYF.

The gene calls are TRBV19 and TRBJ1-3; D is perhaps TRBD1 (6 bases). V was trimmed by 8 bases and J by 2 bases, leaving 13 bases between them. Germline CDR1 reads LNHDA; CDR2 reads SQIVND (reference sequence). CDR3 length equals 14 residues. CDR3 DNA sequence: TGTGCCAGTCAACTACAGGGCCCTGGAAACACCATATATTTT. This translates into CASQLQGPGNTIYF.

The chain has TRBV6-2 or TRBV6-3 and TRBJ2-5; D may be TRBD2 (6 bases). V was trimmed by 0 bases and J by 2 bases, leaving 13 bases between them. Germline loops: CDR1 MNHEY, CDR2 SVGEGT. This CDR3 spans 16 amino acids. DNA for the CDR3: TGTGCCAGCAGTTACTCGGGAGGCAGACCACAAGAGACCCAGTACTTC. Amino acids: CASSYSGGRPQETQYF.

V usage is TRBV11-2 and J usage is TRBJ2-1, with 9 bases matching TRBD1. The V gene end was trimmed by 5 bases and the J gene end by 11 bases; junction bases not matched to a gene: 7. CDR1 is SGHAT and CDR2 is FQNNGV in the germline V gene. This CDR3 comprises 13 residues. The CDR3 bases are TGTGCCAGCAGCCCTCGGGACAGGGAACAGCAGTTCTTC. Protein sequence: CASSPRDREQQFF.

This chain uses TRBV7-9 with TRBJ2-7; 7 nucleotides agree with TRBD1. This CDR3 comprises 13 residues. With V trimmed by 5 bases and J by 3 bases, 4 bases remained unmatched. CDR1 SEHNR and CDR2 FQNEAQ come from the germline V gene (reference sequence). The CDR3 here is CASSRDSLYEQYF. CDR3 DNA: TGTGCCAGCAGCCGGGACAGCCTCTACGAGCAGTACTTC.

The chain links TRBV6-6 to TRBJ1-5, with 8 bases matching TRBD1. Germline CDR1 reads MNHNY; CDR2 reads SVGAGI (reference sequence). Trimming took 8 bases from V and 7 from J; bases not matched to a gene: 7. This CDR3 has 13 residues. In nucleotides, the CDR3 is TGTGCCAGCTCAGGGGGCTTGCGGCAGCCCCAGCATTTT. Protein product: CASSGGLRQPQHF.

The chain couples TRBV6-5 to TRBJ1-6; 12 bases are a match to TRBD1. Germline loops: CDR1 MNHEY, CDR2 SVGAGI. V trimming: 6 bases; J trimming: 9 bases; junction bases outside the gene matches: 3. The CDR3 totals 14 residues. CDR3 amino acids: CASRGQGATSPLHF. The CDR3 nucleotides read TGTGCCAGCAGGGGACAGGGGGCAACTTCACCCCTCCACTTT.

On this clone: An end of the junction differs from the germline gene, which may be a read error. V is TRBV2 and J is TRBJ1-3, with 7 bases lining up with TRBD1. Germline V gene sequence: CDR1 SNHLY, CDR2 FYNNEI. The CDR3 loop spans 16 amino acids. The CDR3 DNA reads TGTGCCAGCAGCGAAGTGGGACAGCAATCTGGAAACACCATATATTTT. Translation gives CASSEVGQQSGNTIYF. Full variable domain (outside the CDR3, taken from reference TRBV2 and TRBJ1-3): EPEVTQTPSHQVTQMGQEVILRCVPISNHLYFYWYRQILGQKVEFLVSFYNNEISEKSEIFDDQFSVERPDGSNFTLKIRSTKLEDSAMYFCASSEVGQQSGNTIYFGEGSWLTVV.

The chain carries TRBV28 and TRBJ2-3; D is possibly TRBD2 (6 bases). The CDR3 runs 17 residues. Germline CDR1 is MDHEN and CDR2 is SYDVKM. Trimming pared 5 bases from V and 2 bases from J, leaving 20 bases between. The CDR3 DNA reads TGTGCCAGCAGTGGGCCTTTTGCGGGGCCTTACACAGATACGCAGTATTTT. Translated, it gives CASSGPFAGPYTDTQYF.

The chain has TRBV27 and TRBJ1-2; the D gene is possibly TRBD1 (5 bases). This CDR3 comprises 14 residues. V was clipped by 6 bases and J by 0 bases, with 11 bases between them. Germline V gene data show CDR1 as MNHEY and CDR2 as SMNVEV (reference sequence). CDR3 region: CASRATGANYGYTF. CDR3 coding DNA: TGTGCCAGCAGAGCCACGGGGGCTAACTATGGCTACACCTTC.

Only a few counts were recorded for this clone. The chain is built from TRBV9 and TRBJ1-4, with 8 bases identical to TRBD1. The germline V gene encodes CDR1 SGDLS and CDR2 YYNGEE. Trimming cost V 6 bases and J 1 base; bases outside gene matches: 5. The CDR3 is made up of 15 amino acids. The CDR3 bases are TGTGCCAGCACCCGACAGGGGCAAACTAATGAAAAACTGTTTTTT. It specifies CASTRQGQTNEKLFF. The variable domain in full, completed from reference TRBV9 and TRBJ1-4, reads DSGVTQTPKHLITATGQRVTLRCSPRSGDLSVYWYQQSLDQGLQFLIQYYNGEERAKGNILERFSAQQFPDLHSELNLSSLELGDSALYFCASTRQGQTNEKLFFGSGTQLSVL.

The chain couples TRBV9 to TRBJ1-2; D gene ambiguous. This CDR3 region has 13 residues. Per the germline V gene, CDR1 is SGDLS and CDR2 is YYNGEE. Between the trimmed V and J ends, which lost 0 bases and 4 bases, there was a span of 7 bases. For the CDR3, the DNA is TGTGCCAGCAGCGTAGTGGAGGGCTATGGCTACACCTTC. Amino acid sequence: CASSVVEGYGYTF.

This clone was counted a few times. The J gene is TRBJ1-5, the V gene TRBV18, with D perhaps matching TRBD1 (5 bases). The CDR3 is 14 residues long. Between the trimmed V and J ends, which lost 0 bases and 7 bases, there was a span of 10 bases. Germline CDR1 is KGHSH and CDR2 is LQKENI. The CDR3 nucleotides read TGTGCCAGCTCACCACCGTCGGAGGGGCAGCCCCAGCATTTT. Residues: CASSPPSEGQPQHF.